The next 5 T cell receptor beta chains were all read from a single sample in a study of T cell responses to AZD1222 COVID-19 vaccine. The method was immunoSEQ multiplex PCR; TCRdb's version includes in-frame clones alone and lacks a portion of them. The table has 77,000 or so clones, around 86% seen once; the top ten hold roughly 18%. The specimen was peripheral blood, collected 28 days after the second AZD1222 dose. These receptors were taken from an adult who received the AZD1222 COVID-19 vaccine.

This chain links TRBV3-1 (or the pseudogene TRBV3-2) with TRBJ1-3; a possible D gene is TRBD1 (5 bases). Per the germline V gene, CDR1 is LGHDT and CDR2 is YNNKEL (reference sequence). This CDR3 region has 14 residues. V gave up 7 bases and J gave up 0 bases, with 10 bases separating them. The CDR3 reads CASTMGTSGNTIYF. CDR3 in DNA: TGTGCCAGCACTATGGGGACCTCTGGAAACACCATATATTTT.

The chain recombines TRBV27 with TRBJ2-7, with TRBD1 as a possible D gene (6 bases). Trimming stripped 2 bases from V and 3 bases from J, with 8 bases between. The CDR3 is 13 amino acids. The V gene's germline CDR1 is MNHEY and CDR2 SMNVEV (reference sequence). The CDR3 region is CASSLGGDYEQYF. The CDR3 DNA reads TGTGCCAGCAGTTTAGGGGGCGACTACGAGCAGTACTTC.

This clone was picked up one time. The chain combines TRBV19 with TRBJ1-4; D uncertain. There are 13 residues in the CDR3. The V gene lost 8 bases and the J gene lost 5 bases, with 12 bases spanning the gap. The V gene's germline CDR1 is LNHDA and CDR2 SQIVND (reference sequence). This CDR3 reads CASARVENEKLFF. The CDR3 region has the DNA TGTGCCAGTGCCCGAGTGGAGAATGAAAAACTGTTTTTT.

This sequence joins TRBV4-1 and TRBJ1-1, with D possibly matching TRBD1 (5 bases). V shed 3 bases and J shed 9 bases, with 20 bases lying between them. CDR1 and CDR2 from the germline V gene are MGHRA and YSYEKL. This CDR3 spans 15 amino acids. The CDR3, as DNA: TGCGCCAGCAGCCAGGCCGGGACGCAGGCCTTCAAAGCTTTCTTT. Translation gives CASSQAGTQAFKAFF.

The J gene is TRBJ1-6, the V gene TRBV7-9, with 10 bases that match TRBD1. CDR1 and CDR2 from the germline V gene are SEHNR and FQNEAQ (reference sequence). V lost 3 bases, J lost 7 bases, and 6 bases stayed unmatched. The CDR3 has 16 amino acids. CDR3 sequence reads: CASSFTTGQGNSPLHF. The CDR3 DNA reads as TGTGCCAGCAGCTTTACGACGGGACAGGGGAATTCACCCCTCCACTTT.